The text below deals with one T cell receptor beta chain. Its antigen is undetermined. Germline loops: CDR1 SGDLS, CDR2 YYNGEE. The ends were cut back, 0 bases at V and 10 bases at J, with 14 bases in the middle. The CDR3 contains 14 residues. The method was immunoSEQ multiplex PCR; TCRdb's version includes in-frame clones alone and lacks a portion of them. The sample shows about 490,000 clones, approximately 84% of them seen only once. This specimen comes from a study of shared clonotypes between healthy human individuals. Study observations and caveats: Researchers sampled only blood; tissue repertoires likely differ. Genetic and exposure-history diversity was limited by the small donor number.

The chain joins TRBV9 to TRBJ2-4, with D perhaps TRBD1 (6 bases). Sequencing was performed on PBMCs. The clonotype comes from a middle-aged woman in good health. Some clones in this sample may be carry-over from other donors' samples. The CDR3 reads CASSVAGTRGIQYF. Here the CDR3 DNA reads TGTGCCAGCAGCGTAGCTGGGACAAGGGGAATTCAGTACTTC.